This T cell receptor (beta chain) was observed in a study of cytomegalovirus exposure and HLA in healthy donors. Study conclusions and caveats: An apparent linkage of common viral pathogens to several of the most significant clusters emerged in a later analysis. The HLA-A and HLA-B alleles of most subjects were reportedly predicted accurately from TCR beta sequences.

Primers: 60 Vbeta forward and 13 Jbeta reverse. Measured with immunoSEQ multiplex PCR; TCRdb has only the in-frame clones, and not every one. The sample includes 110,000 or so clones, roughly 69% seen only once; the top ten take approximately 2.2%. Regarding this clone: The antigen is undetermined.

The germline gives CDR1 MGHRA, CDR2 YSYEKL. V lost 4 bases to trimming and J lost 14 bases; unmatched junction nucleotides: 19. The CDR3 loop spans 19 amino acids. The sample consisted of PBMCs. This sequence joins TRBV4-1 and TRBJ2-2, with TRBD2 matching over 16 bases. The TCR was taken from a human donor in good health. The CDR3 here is CASSPSSGTSGGARSVLFF. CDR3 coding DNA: TGCGCCAGCAGCCCCTCTTCCGGGACTAGCGGGGGGGCCCGGTCTGTCCTGTTTTTT.